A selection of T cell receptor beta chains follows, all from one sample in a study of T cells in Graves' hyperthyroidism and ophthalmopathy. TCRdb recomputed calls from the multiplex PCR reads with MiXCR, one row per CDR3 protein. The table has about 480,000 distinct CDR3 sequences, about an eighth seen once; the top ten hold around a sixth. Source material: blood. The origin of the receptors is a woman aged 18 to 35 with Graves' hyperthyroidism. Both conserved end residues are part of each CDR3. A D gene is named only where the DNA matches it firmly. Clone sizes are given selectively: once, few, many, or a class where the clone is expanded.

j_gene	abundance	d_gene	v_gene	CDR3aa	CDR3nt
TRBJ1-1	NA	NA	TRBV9	CASSVDLQDTEAFF	TGTGCCAGCAGCGTAGATCTTCAGGACACTGAAGCTTTCTTT
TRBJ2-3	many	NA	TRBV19	CASKGLASYTQYF	TGTGCCAGTAAAGGACTGGCCAGCTATACGCAGTATTTT
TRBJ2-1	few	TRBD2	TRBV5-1	CASSFSGRVGGNEQFF	TGCGCCAGCAGCTTCAGCGGGAGGGTTGGGGGTAATGAGCAGTTCTTC
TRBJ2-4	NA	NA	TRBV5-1	CASSLGEGLGKNIQYF	TGCGCCAGCAGCTTGGGGGAAGGGCTGGGCAAAAACATTCAGTACTTC
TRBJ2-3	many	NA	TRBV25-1	CASSPHGSADTQYF	TGTGCCAGCAGTCCCCACGGGAGCGCAGATACGCAGTATTTT
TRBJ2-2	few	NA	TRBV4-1	CASSQVYGELFF	TGCGCCAGCAGCCAAGTTTACGGGGAGCTGTTTTTT
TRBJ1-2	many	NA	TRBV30	CAWRGPNYGYTF	TGTGCCTGGAGAGGGCCTAACTATGGCTACACCTTC
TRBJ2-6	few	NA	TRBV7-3	CASGGTLSGANVLTF	TGTGCCAGCGGAGGCACTCTCTCTGGGGCCAACGTCCTGACTTTC
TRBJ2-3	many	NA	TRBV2	CASRSREDTDTQYF	TGTGCCAGCAGGTCGAGGGAGGACACAGATACGCAGTATTTT
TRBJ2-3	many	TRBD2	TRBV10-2	CASSETSGITDTQYF	TGCGCCAGCAGTGAGACTAGCGGAATCACAGATACGCAGTATTTT
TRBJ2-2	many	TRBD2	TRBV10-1	CASSAGTSDTGELFF	TGCGCCAGCAGTGCCGGGACTAGCGACACCGGGGAGCTGTTTTTT
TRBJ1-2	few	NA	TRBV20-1	CSARDNARRGAGYGYTF	TGCAGTGCTAGAGATAACGCTCGACGGGGCGCGGGTTATGGCTACACCTTC
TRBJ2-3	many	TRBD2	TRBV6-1	CASTTSGRRDTQYF	TGTGCCAGCACGACTAGCGGGAGGCGGGATACGCAGTATTTT
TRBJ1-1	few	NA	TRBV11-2	CASSLGVGGGWNAEAFF	TGTGCCAGCAGCTTAGGGGTGGGCGGGGGCTGGAACGCTGAAGCTTTCTTT
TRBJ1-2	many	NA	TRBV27	CASSLIDMSSGYTF	TGTGCCAGCAGTCTAATAGACATGAGCTCTGGCTACACCTTC
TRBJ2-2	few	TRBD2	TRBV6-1	CASRTGRTSGNTGELFF	TGTGCCAGCAGGACAGGACGGACTAGCGGAAATACCGGGGAGCTGTTTTTT
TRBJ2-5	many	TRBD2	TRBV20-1	CSATGTSGILQETQYF	TGCAGTGCAACCGGGACTAGCGGGATTCTACAAGAGACCCAGTACTTC
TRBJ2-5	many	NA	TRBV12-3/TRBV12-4	CASSPRAGETQYF	TGTGCCAGCAGTCCCAGGGCGGGGGAGACCCAGTACTTC
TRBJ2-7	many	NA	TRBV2	CASTLWTYEQYF	TGTGCCAGCACCCTGTGGACCTACGAGCAGTACTTC
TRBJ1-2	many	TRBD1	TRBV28	CASIGQGVGGYTF	TGTGCCAGCATTGGACAGGGGGTAGGTGGCTACACCTTC
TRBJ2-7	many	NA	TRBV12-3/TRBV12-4	CASSFGTGYEQYF	TGTGCCAGCAGTTTCGGGACTGGCTACGAGCAGTACTTC
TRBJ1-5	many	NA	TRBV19	CASSIGGNNQPQHF	TGTGCCAGTAGTATAGGAGGGAACAATCAGCCCCAGCATTTT
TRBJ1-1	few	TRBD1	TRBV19	CASSTITGTANEAFF	TGTGCCAGTAGTACGATAACCGGGACAGCTAACGAAGCTTTCTTT
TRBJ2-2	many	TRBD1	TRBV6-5	CASSYGAGGAGELFF	TGTGCCAGCAGTTACGGGGCAGGGGGAGCCGGGGAGCTGTTTTTT
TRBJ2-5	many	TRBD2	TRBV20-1	CSARRLAGAQETQYF	TGCAGTGCTAGAAGGCTAGCGGGAGCCCAAGAGACCCAGTACTTC
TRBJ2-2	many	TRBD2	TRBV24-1	CATSSQIAGELSTGELFF	TGTGCCACCAGTTCTCAAATAGCGGGAGAATTGAGCACCGGGGAGCTGTTTTTT
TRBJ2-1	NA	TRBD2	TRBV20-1	CSASRTSGGSYNEQFF	TGCAGTGCTAGTCGGACTAGCGGAGGGTCATACAATGAGCAGTTCTTC
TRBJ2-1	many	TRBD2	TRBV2	CASTARTSTYNEQFF	TGTGCCAGCACCGCCCGGACTAGCACCTACAATGAGCAGTTCTTC
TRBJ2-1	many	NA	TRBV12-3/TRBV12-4	CASSSGTRYNEQFF	TGTGCCAGCAGTTCCGGGACAAGATACAATGAGCAGTTCTTC
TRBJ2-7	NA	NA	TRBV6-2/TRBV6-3	CASTQSWIYEQYF	TGTGCCAGCACCCAGTCTTGGATCTACGAGCAGTACTTC
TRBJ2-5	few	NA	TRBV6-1	CASSDRQTQETQYF	TGTGCCAGCAGTGACAGGCAGACCCAAGAGACCCAGTACTTC
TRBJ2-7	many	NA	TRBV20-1	CSARDGNRWYEQYF	TGCAGTGCTAGAGATGGTAACCGATGGTACGAGCAGTACTTC
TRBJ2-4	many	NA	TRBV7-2	CASSWGSGGKAKNIQYF	TGTGCCAGCAGCTGGGGGTCGGGGGGCAAAGCCAAAAACATTCAGTACTTC
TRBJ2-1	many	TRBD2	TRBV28	CASSFLSGRRGNEQFF	TGTGCCAGCAGTTTCCTTAGCGGGAGAAGGGGCAATGAGCAGTTCTTC
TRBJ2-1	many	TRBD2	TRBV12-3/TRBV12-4	CASSALAAIVYNEQFF	TGTGCCAGCAGTGCTCTAGCGGCAATTGTCTACAATGAGCAGTTCTTC
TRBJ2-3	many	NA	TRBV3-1	CASSQEGARRSTDTQYF	TGTGCCAGCAGCCAAGAGGGGGCCAGGAGAAGCACAGATACGCAGTATTTT
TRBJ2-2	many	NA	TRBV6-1	CASSEEYINTGELFF	TGTGCCAGCAGTGAAGAGTACATAAACACCGGGGAGCTGTTTTTT
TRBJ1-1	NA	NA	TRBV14	CASSQARDTMNTEAFF	TGTGCCAGCAGCCAAGCTCGGGACACCATGAACACTGAAGCTTTCTTT
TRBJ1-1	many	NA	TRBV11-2	CASSLGTSRGAFF	TGTGCCAGCAGCTTGGGGACCTCCCGGGGTGCTTTCTTT
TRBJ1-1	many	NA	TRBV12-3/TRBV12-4	CASRSADFEAFF	TGTGCCAGCAGATCTGCGGACTTTGAAGCTTTCTTT
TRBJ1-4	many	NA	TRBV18	CASSPSPQDDEKLFF	TGTGCCAGCTCACCAAGTCCTCAGGATGATGAAAAACTGTTTTTT
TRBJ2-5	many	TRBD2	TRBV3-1	CASSRVAGPRQETQYF	TGTGCCAGCAGCCGAGTAGCGGGTCCCAGGCAAGAGACCCAGTACTTC
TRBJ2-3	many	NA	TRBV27	CASKTSTDTQYF	TGTGCCAGCAAAACGTCGACAGATACGCAGTATTTT
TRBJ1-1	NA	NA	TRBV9	CASSVGTRGANTEAFF	TGTGCCAGCAGCGTAGGGACTCGGGGGGCGAACACTGAAGCTTTCTTT
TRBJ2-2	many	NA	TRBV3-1	CASDGELFF	TGTGCCAGCGACGGGGAGCTGTTTTTT
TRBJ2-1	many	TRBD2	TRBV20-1	CSAIPLAGGYYNEQFF	TGCAGTGCAATTCCACTAGCGGGAGGATACTACAATGAGCAGTTCTTC
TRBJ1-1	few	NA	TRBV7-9	CASSFPWSQLSTEAFF	TGTGCCAGCAGCTTTCCCTGGTCACAGCTCAGTACTGAAGCTTTCTTT
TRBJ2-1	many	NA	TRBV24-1	CATSDISEPYNEQFF	TGTGCCACCAGTGACATTAGCGAACCCTACAATGAGCAGTTCTTC